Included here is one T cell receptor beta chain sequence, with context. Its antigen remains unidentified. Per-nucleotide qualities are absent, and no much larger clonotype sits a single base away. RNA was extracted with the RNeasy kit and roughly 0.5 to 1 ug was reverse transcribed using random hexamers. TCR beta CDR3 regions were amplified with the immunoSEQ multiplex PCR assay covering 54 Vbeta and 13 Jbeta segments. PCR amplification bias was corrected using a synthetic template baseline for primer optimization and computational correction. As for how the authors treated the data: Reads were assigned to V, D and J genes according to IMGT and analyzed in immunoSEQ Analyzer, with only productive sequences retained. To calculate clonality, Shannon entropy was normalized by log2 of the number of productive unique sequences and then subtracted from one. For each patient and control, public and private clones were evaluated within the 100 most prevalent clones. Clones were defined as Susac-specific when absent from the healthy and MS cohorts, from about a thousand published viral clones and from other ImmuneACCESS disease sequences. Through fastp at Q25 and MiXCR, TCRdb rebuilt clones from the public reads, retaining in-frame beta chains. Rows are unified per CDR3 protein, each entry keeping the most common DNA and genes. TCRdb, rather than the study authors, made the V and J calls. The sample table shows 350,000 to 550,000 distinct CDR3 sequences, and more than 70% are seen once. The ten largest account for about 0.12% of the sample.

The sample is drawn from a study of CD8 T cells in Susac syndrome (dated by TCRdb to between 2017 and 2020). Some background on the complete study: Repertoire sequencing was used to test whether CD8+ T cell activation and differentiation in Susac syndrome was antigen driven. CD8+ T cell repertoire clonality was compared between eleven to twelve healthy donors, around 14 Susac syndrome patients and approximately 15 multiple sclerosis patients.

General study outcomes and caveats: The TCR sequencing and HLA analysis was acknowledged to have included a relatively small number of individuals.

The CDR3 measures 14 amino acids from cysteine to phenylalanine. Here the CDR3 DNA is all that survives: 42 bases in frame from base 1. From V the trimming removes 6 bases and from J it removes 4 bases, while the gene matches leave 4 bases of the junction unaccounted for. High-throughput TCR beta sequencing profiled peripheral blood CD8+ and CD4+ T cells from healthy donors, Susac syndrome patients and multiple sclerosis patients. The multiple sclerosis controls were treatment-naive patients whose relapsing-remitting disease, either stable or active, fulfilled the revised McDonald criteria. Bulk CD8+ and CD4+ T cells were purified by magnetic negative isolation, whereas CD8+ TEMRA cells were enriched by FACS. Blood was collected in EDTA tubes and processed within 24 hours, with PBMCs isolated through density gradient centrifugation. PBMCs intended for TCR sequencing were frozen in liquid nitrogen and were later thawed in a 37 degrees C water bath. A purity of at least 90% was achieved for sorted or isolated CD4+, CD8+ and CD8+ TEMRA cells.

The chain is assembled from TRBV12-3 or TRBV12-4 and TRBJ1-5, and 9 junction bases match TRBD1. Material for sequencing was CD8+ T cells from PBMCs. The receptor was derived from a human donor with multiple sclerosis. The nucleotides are TGTGCCAGCAGCTGGACAGGGGATAATCAGCCCCAGCATTTT. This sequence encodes CASSWTGDNQPQHF.